A single sample is the source of the 18 T cell receptor beta chains below, sequenced in a study of blood T cell repertoires in COVID-19. The repertoire was sequenced with immunoSEQ multiplex PCR; TCRdb's copy has only in-frame clones and lacks some. There are about 86,000 clones in the sample; 75% to 90% occur only once, and 31% lies in the top ten. The sample taken for sequencing was peripheral blood. These TCRs come from an elderly woman with active or convalescent COVID-19.

The chain employs TRBV25-1 and TRBJ2-7; D ambiguous. Trimming cost V 4 bases and J 2 bases, with 3 bases left between them. Per the germline V gene, CDR1 is MGHDK and CDR2 is SYGVNS. The CDR3 totals 11 residues. The CDR3 DNA reads as TGTGCCAGCAGTGTAACCTACGAGCAGTACTTC. Its protein product is CASSVTYEQYF.

This clone was observed once. This chain joins TRBV15 and TRBJ2-7; no reliable D call. The CDR3 length is 14 residues. The V and J ends lost 0 bases and 6 bases respectively, with 12 bases between them. Per the germline V gene, CDR1 is LNHNV and CDR2 is YYDKDF (reference sequence). The CDR3 bases are TGTGCCACCAGCAGAGACCCCACAACGGGCGAGCAGTACTTC. It is translated as CATSRDPTTGEQYF. Looking up the rest from reference TRBV15 and TRBJ2-7 gives the full variable domain: DAMVIQNPRYQVTQFGKPVTLSCSQTLNHNVMYWYQQKSSQAPKLLFHYYDKDFNNEADTPDNFQSRRPNTSFCFLDIRSPGLGDTAMYLCATSRDPTTGEQYFGPGTRLTVT.

The rearrangement links TRBV9 to TRBJ1-2, with 7 positions matching TRBD1. V gave up 3 bases and J gave up 4 bases; unmatched junction bases: 3. CDR3 length: 13 residues. The V gene's germline CDR1 is SGDLS and CDR2 YYNGEE. CDR3 amino acids: CASSAGTVYGYTF. CDR3 in DNA: TGTGCCAGCAGCGCCGGGACAGTCTATGGCTACACCTTC. The full variable domain, rest sourced from reference TRBV9 and TRBJ1-2, is DSGVTQTPKHLITATGQRVTLRCSPRSGDLSVYWYQQSLDQGLQFLIQYYNGEERAKGNILERFSAQQFPDLHSELNLSSLELGDSALYFCASSAGTVYGYTFGSGTRLTVV.

This clone was detected a few times. The chain has TRBV9 and TRBJ2-1; the D gene is possibly TRBD2 (5 bases). CDR1 is SGDLS and CDR2 is YYNGEE in the germline V gene. V dropped 2 bases and J dropped 5 bases, with 14 bases sitting between them. The CDR3 is 15 amino acids. Here the CDR3 DNA reads TGTGCCAGCAGCGTTAGCGCCCAGGAGAACAATGAGCAGTTCTTC. Its protein product is CASSVSAQENNEQFF.

The rearrangement uses TRBV9 and TRBJ1-1, with no clear D. This CDR3 is built from 15 residues. V lost 4 bases and J 6 bases, leaving 19 bases between the germline ends. The V gene's germline CDR1 is SGDLS and CDR2 YYNGEE. The CDR3 reads CASSPETVGYSEAFF. The CDR3, as DNA: TGTGCCAGCAGCCCTGAGACCGTCGGGTACTCTGAAGCTTTCTTT.

J is TRBJ2-5 and V is TRBV11-3; 10 bases align to TRBD1. Trimming removed 5 bases from V and 5 bases from J; junction bases left unmatched: 14. The CDR3 spans 17 residues. The germline V gene has CDR1 SGHNT and CDR2 YENEEA. CDR3 residues: CASSNRTPGQGKETQYF. The CDR3 nucleotides read TGTGCCAGCAGCAACCGAACCCCGGGACAGGGGAAGGAGACCCAGTACTTC.

The CDR3 bases are TGTGCCACCACACAGGGGGCCCAAAATGAAAAACTGTTTTTT. Encoded protein: CATTQGAQNEKLFF. This chain joins TRBV19 and TRBJ1-4; 9 nucleotides align to TRBD1. The CDR3 totals 14 residues. The V segment lost 10 bases and the J segment 5 bases; nucleotides outside the gene matches: 8. Looked up from germline, CDR1 is LNHDA and CDR2 is SQIVND (reference sequence).

The chain joins TRBV5-1 to TRBJ1-2; D not certain. Trimming stripped 4 bases from V and 4 bases from J, with 14 bases between. The CDR3 is 14 amino acids. Germline V gives CDR1 SGHRS, CDR2 YFSETQ. Written as DNA, the CDR3 is TGCGCCAGCAGCCCCAGTGGGGAGAGCTATGGCTACACCTTC. Its translation is CASSPSGESYGYTF.

The chain uses TRBV19 and TRBJ1-5; 8 bases align to TRBD1. Unmatched junction bases numbered 11, after V lost 7 bases and J lost 3 bases. CDR3 length: 16 amino acids. The V gene's germline CDR1 is LNHDA and CDR2 SQIVND (reference sequence). The chain's CDR3 is CASIKNGQGYNQPQHF. CDR3 coding DNA: TGTGCCAGTATAAAGAACGGACAGGGTTACAATCAGCCCCAGCATTTT.

V and J are TRBV5-4 and TRBJ1-4; 10 bases align to TRBD1. The CDR3 consists of 17 residues. The V gene's germline CDR1 is SGHNT and CDR2 YYREEE (reference sequence). V was pared by 4 bases and J by 4 bases, with 10 bases of the junction left unmatched. Here the CDR3 reads CASSRGGTGVLNEKLFF. CDR3 nucleotide sequence: TGTGCCAGCAGCCGGGGGGGGACAGGGGTTCTTAATGAAAAACTGTTTTTT.

V gene TRBV7-2 combines with J gene TRBJ1-5; 8 positions match TRBD1. V dropped 5 bases and J dropped 1; count of bases not matched to a gene: 4. The CDR3 covers 15 residues. Germline V gives CDR1 SGHTA, CDR2 FQGNSA. This CDR3 reads CASSLQGGSNQPQHF. CDR3 bases: TGTGCCAGCAGCCTACAGGGGGGGAGCAATCAGCCCCAGCATTTT.

A single count supports this clone. This chain joins TRBV28 and TRBJ2-7; D not certain. This CDR3 is 16 amino acids long. The ends were cut back, 3 bases at V and 0 bases at J, with 15 bases in the middle. Germline V gene data show CDR1 as MDHEN and CDR2 as SYDVKM. This chain's CDR3 is CASSFPPRVPSYEQYF. In DNA, the CDR3 is TGTGCCAGCAGTTTTCCCCCACGGGTCCCCTCCTACGAGCAGTACTTC.

This chain joins TRBV25-1 and TRBJ2-2; 8 bases align to TRBD2. V lost 3 bases to trimming and J lost 5 bases; unmatched junction nucleotides: 5. The germline V gene encodes CDR1 MGHDK and CDR2 SYGVNS. This CDR3 comprises 15 residues. The DNA of the CDR3 is TGTGCCAGCAGTGACAGCGGGAGAAGTACCGGGGAGCTGTTTTTT. Its translation: CASSDSGRSTGELFF.

The chain uses TRBV13 and TRBJ2-5; 7 bases map to TRBD2. From germline, CDR1 is PRHDT and CDR2 FYEKMQ (reference sequence). The CDR3 runs 13 residues. V shed 5 bases and J 5 bases; nucleotides not matched to a gene: 5. The chain's CDR3 is CASSPGTTETQYF. CDR3 in DNA: TGTGCCAGCAGCCCTGGGACTACGGAGACCCAGTACTTC. Full variable domain (rest looked up from reference TRBV13 and TRBJ2-5): AAGVIQSPRHLIKEKRETATLKCYPIPRHDTVYWYQQGPGQDPQFLISFYEKMQSDKGSIPDRFSAQQFSDYHSELNMSSLELGDSALYFCASSPGTTETQYFGPGTRLLVL.

The chain uses TRBV6-5 and TRBJ2-2; 9 bases map to TRBD2. This CDR3 spans 14 amino acids. V was pared by 7 bases and J by 5 bases, with 5 bases of the junction left unmatched. Looked up from germline, CDR1 is MNHEY and CDR2 is SVGAGI. The CDR3 reads CASKPSGNTGELFF. CDR3 bases: TGTGCCAGCAAACCTAGCGGGAATACCGGGGAGCTGTTTTTT.

This chain joins TRBV28 and TRBJ1-5; 11 positions agree with TRBD1. This CDR3 comprises 13 residues. J was trimmed by 7 bases and V by 6 bases; bases with no gene match: 2. Looked up from germline, CDR1 is MDHEN and CDR2 is SYDVKM. The CDR3 protein is CASRDRGRQPQHF. CDR3 DNA sequence: TGTGCCAGCAGGGACAGGGGGCGGCAGCCCCAGCATTTT.

The gene calls are TRBV6-2 or TRBV6-3 and TRBJ2-7; TRBD1 might be the D (5 bases). CDR3 length: 14 amino acids. The germline V gene encodes CDR1 MNHEY and CDR2 SVGEGT. Trimming took off 2 bases at V and 5 bases at J, with 13 bases between the two ends. The CDR3, as DNA: TGTGCCAGCAGTTACGGCCCCCAGGGCCACGAGCAGTACTTC. As protein: CASSYGPQGHEQYF.

DNA of the CDR3: TGTGCCAGCAGAGTCGGGAAGGTTGGCGTGAGGATCTACGAGCAGTACTTC. Its translation is CASRVGKVGVRIYEQYF. The chain couples TRBV7-3 to TRBJ2-7; a possible D gene is TRBD2 (5 bases). Per the germline V gene, CDR1 is SGHTA and CDR2 is FQGTGA. Trimming shortened V by 6 bases and J by 3 bases, and 24 bases separated the two germline ends. This CDR3 has 17 amino acids.